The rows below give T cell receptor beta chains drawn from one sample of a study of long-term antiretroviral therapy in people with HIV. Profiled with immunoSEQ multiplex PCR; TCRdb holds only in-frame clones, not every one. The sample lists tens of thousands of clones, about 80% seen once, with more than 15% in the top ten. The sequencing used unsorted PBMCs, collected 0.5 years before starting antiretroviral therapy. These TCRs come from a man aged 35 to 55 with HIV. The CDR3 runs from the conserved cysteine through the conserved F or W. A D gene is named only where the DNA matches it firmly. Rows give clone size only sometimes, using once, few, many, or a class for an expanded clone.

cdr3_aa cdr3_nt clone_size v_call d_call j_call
CASMDRAWETQYF TGTGCCAGCATGGACAGGGCTTGGGAGACCCAGTACTTC NA TRBV27 TRBD1 TRBJ2-5
CASSTRQGWDYGYTF TGTGCCAGCAGCACGCGACAGGGCTGGGACTATGGCTACACCTTC few TRBV21-1 NA TRBJ1-2
CATIPAGPRYNEQFF TGTGCCACCATCCCGGCAGGGCCAAGATACAATGAGCAGTTCTTC NA TRBV2 NA TRBJ2-1
CASSINLNEGTQYF TGTGCCAGTAGTATAAACCTCAATGAAGGGACCCAGTACTTC NA TRBV19 NA TRBJ2-5
CASSFRGPPSEAFF TGTGCCAGCAGCTTCAGGGGCCCACCCTCTGAAGCTTTCTTT once TRBV7-3 NA TRBJ1-1
CASSIYDTEAFF TGTGCCAGTAGTATATATGACACTGAAGCTTTCTTT NA TRBV19 NA TRBJ1-1
CATSRERTQVRAFF TGTGCCACCAGCAGAGAGAGGACCCAAGTGAGAGCTTTCTTT NA TRBV15 NA TRBJ1-1
CASSTGDGELFF TGTGCCAGTAGTACAGGGGACGGGGAGCTGTTTTTT NA TRBV19 NA TRBJ2-2
CASSSGDGDEKLFF TGTGCCAGCAGCTCAGGAGATGGGGATGAAAAACTGTTTTTT NA TRBV7-9 NA TRBJ1-4
CASSQAGTTNEKLFF TGCGCCAGCAGCCAAGCAGGGACAACTAATGAAAAACTGTTTTTT few TRBV4-1 NA TRBJ1-4
CASSLTSGGTETQYF TGTGCCAGCAGCCTGACTAGCGGGGGGACAGAGACCCAGTACTTC NA TRBV6-6 TRBD2 TRBJ2-5
CASIPSGGGGEKLFF TGTGCCAGCATCCCCTCAGGGGGCGGGGGTGAAAAACTGTTTTTT once TRBV28 TRBD1 TRBJ1-4
CASSRYQETQYF TGTGCCAGCTCACGGTACCAAGAGACCCAGTACTTC NA TRBV18 NA TRBJ2-5
CASGLGTGDGSTDTQYF TGTGCTAGTGGTTTAGGGACAGGGGATGGTAGCACAGATACGCAGTATTTT NA TRBV12-5 TRBD1 TRBJ2-3
CASSLDPYSSTDTQYF TGTGCCAGCAGCTTAGACCCCTACTCTTCCACAGATACGCAGTATTTT NA TRBV11-2 NA TRBJ2-3
CASSLTESTTGELFF TGCGCCAGCAGCTTGACCGAATCAACTACCGGGGAGCTGTTTTTT NA TRBV5-1 NA TRBJ2-2
CAGVNRDIGAPLHF TGTGCCGGCGTTAACCGGGACATTGGAGCACCCCTCCACTTT NA TRBV28 NA TRBJ1-6
CASSLDSLSNQPQHF TGTGCCAGCAGCTTGGACAGCCTCTCCAATCAGCCCCAGCATTTT NA TRBV5-5 NA TRBJ1-5
CASSILGTVNTEAFF TGTGCCAGTAGTATTCTAGGGACTGTGAACACTGAAGCTTTCTTT NA TRBV19 NA TRBJ1-1
CASRRQRGGQEFF TGTGCCAGCAGGAGGCAGCGGGGGGGCCAGGAGTTCTTC NA TRBV14 TRBD2 TRBJ2-1
CASGPTGPVSRGYTF TGTGCCAGCGGCCCAACGGGCCCCGTGTCTCGTGGCTACACCTTC NA TRBV11-3 NA TRBJ1-2
CAVLFLGADGYEQYF TGTGCCGTCCTTTTTTTAGGGGCGGATGGCTACGAGCAGTACTTC NA TRBV6-1 NA TRBJ2-7
CASRVTGVETQYF TGTGCCAGCAGAGTGACCGGGGTAGAGACCCAGTACTTC NA TRBV6-1 NA TRBJ2-5
CASSLSGGGNTEAFF TGTGCCAGCAGTTTATCGGGCGGGGGGAACACTGAAGCTTTCTTT NA TRBV27 NA TRBJ1-1
CASSLLGYEQYF TGTGCCAGCAGCTTATTGGGATACGAGCAGTACTTC NA TRBV28 NA TRBJ2-7
CASSLGQGFYNSPLHF TGTGCCAGCAGCCTGGGACAGGGGTTCTATAATTCACCCCTCCACTTT few TRBV7-9 TRBD1 TRBJ1-6
CASSHLSQGTDTQYF TGTGCCAGCAGCCACTTATCCCAGGGCACAGATACGCAGTATTTT once TRBV7-9 NA TRBJ2-3
CASSRDRGRAGELFF TGCGCCAGCAGCCGAGACAGGGGGAGAGCCGGGGAGCTGTTTTTT NA TRBV4-1 TRBD1 TRBJ2-2
CASSMWQGAGQPQHF TGTGCCAGTAGTATGTGGCAGGGGGCTGGTCAGCCCCAGCATTTT few TRBV19 TRBD1 TRBJ1-5
CASRRGPVDEQYF TGTGCCAGCAGGAGGGGACCGGTGGACGAGCAGTACTTC few TRBV2 NA TRBJ2-7
CASSSTGGGVSSYEQYF TGTGCCAGCAGTTCCACTGGGGGCGGGGTGAGCTCCTACGAGCAGTACTTC NA TRBV28 NA TRBJ2-7
CASSLEGRLNTEAFF TGTGCCAGCAGCTTAGAGGGGCGACTGAACACTGAAGCTTTCTTT NA TRBV7-9 NA TRBJ1-1
CASSQNKRNIQYF TGCGCCAGCAGTCAGAACAAACGAAACATTCAGTACTTC once TRBV23-1 NA TRBJ2-4
CASSYGPDGYYGYTF TGTGCCAGCAGTTACGGACCTGATGGCTACTATGGCTACACCTTC once TRBV6-6 NA TRBJ1-2
CASGSGLAGHQETQYF TGTGCTAGTGGTTCGGGACTAGCGGGTCACCAAGAGACCCAGTACTTC NA TRBV12-5 TRBD2 TRBJ2-5
CASSVGQGAGEQYF TGTGCCAGCAGCGTAGGGCAGGGGGCTGGCGAGCAGTACTTC NA TRBV9 TRBD1 TRBJ2-7
CASSPLGTDNTGELFF TGTGCCAGCAGCCCCCTCGGGACGGATAACACCGGGGAGCTGTTTTTT NA TRBV9 NA TRBJ2-2
CASSQGGDASYGYTF TGCGCCAGCAGCCAAGGTGGGGACGCTTCCTATGGCTACACCTTC NA TRBV4-3 NA TRBJ1-2
CASSPDSVRSPLHF TGCGCCAGCAGCCCTGACAGTGTAAGATCACCCCTCCACTTT few TRBV5-1 NA TRBJ1-6
CASSPAQTNYGYTF TGTGCCAGCTCACCAGCACAGACTAACTATGGCTACACCTTC NA TRBV18 NA TRBJ1-2
CASSPLGVVGETQYF TGTGCCAGCAGCCCACTTGGGGTAGTTGGTGAGACCCAGTACTTC NA TRBV11-2 NA TRBJ2-5
CASSSTGRGYEQYF TGTGCCAGCAGTAGTACAGGGAGAGGCTACGAGCAGTACTTC NA TRBV27 NA TRBJ2-7
CASSGLGSGEQFF TGCGCCAGCAGTGGGCTGGGGTCTGGTGAGCAGTTCTTC NA TRBV10-1 NA TRBJ2-1
CASSFSTSGSYEQYF TGTGCCAGCAGCTTCAGTACTAGCGGTTCGTACGAGCAGTACTTC NA TRBV7-8 TRBD2 TRBJ2-7
CASSYAEIYEQYF TGTGCCAGCAGTTACGCAGAGATCTACGAGCAGTACTTC NA TRBV6-6 NA TRBJ2-7